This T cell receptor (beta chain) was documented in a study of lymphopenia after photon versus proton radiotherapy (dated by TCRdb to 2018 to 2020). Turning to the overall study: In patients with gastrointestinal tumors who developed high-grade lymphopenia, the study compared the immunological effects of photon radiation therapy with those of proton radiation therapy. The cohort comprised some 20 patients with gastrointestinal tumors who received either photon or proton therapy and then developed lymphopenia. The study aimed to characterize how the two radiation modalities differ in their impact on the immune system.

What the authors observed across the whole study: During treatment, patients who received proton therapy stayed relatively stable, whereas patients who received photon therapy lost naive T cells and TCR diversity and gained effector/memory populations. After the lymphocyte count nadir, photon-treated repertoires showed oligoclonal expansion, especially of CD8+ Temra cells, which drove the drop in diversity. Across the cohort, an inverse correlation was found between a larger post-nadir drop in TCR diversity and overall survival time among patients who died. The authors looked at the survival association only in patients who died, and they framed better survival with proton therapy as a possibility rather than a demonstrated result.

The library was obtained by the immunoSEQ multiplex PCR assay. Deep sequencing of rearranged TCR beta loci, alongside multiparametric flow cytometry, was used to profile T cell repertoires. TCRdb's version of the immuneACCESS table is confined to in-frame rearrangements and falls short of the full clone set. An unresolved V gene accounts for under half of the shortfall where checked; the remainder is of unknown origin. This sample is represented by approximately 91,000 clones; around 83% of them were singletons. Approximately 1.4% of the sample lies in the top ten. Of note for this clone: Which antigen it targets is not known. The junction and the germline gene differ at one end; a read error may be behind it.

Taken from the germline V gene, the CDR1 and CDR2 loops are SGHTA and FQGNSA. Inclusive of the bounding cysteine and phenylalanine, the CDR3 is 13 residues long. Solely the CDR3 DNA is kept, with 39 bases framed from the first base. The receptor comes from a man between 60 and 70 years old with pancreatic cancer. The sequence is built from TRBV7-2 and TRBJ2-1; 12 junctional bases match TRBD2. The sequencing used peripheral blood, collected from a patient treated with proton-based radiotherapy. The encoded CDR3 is CASSYTRTSGMVF. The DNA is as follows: TGTGCCAGCAGCTACACCCGGACTAGCGGGATGGTCTTC.